These 10 T cell receptor beta chains share one sample of origin, sequenced in a study of blood T cell repertoires in COVID-19. Some clones are missing from TCRdb's copy, which holds only in-frame ones; the method was immunoSEQ multiplex PCR. The sample has around 310,000 clones; 90% are singletons. Input material: peripheral blood. All receptors come from a woman in her forties with COVID-19, enrolled during active disease.

This chain uses TRBV5-6 with TRBJ1-5, with no clear D. Between the trimmed V and J ends, which lost 4 bases and 6 bases, there was a span of 14 bases. Germline CDR1 is SGHDT and CDR2 is YYEEEE. The CDR3 is 14 amino acids. The CDR3 sequence is CASSREDPSQPQHF. DNA for the CDR3: TGTGCCAGCAGCCGGGAGGACCCCAGTCAGCCCCAGCATTTT.

J is TRBJ2-2 and V is TRBV6-4, with TRBD1 matching 8 bases. Germline V gene data show CDR1 as MRHNA and CDR2 as SNTAGT. The CDR3 spans 14 residues. V was clipped by 6 bases and J by 7 bases; unmatched bases: 7. CDR3 sequence: CASRPQGAGGELFF. In nucleotides, the CDR3 is TGTGCCAGCAGACCGCAGGGGGCTGGCGGGGAGCTGTTTTTT.

The chain recombines TRBV9 with TRBJ2-5; possibly TRBD1 for D (7 bases). Germline V gene data show CDR1 as SGDLS and CDR2 as YYNGEE. This CDR3 has 15 residues. V lost 4 bases and J 4 bases, leaving 17 bases between the germline ends. In nucleotides, the CDR3 is TGTGCCAGCAGCCTCGAGGGGGCGGGGCGAGAGACCCAGTACTTC. Its translation is CASSLEGAGRETQYF.

J is TRBJ1-2 and V is TRBV4-3; 8 bases map to TRBD1. Germline CDR1 and CDR2: LGHNA and YSLEER. With 0 bases clipped from V and 8 bases from J, the junction kept 8 bases outside the gene matches. This CDR3 is built from 15 residues. CDR3 protein: CASSQDLDREGGYTF. Here the CDR3 DNA reads TGCGCCAGCAGCCAAGATCTGGACAGGGAGGGAGGCTACACCTTC.

The CDR3 protein is CSVQTGIGSYEQYF. The CDR3 region has the DNA TGCAGCGTTCAGACAGGGATAGGATCCTACGAGCAGTACTTC. The rearrangement joins TRBV29-1 to TRBJ2-7, with 7 bases fitting TRBD1. The ends lost 5 bases at V and 1 base at J; junction bases unmatched: 8. CDR3 length: 14 residues. Germline assignment: CDR1 SQVTM and CDR2 ANQGSEA.

A single count supports this clone. The V and J genes are TRBV9 and TRBJ2-5, with TRBD1 as a possible D gene (6 bases). Germline V lookup: CDR1 SGDLS, CDR2 YYNGEE. Trimming shortened V by 2 bases and J by 2 bases, and 13 bases separated the two germline ends. The CDR3 covers 15 residues. The CDR3 nucleotides read TGTGCCAGCAGCGTTCAAACAGGGCTTCAAGAGACCCAGTACTTC. Amino acid sequence: CASSVQTGLQETQYF.

This rearrangement joins TRBV10-3 to TRBJ2-1, with D perhaps TRBD1 (5 bases). The ends were cut back, 5 bases at V and 3 bases at J, with 8 bases in the middle. CDR1 ENHRY and CDR2 SYGVKD come from the germline V gene. The CDR3 extends over 13 amino acids. The DNA for the CDR3 is TGTGCCATCAGTTGGGGCAACTACAATGAGCAGTTCTTC. It codes for CAISWGNYNEQFF.

V usage is TRBV27 and J usage is TRBJ1-5, with 10 bases lining up with TRBD1. Germline V gene lookup returns CDR1 MNHEY and CDR2 SMNVEV (reference sequence). The CDR3 has 15 amino acids. With 6 bases clipped from V and 7 bases from J, the junction kept 9 bases outside the gene matches. The CDR3 coding sequence is TGTGCCAGCAGGCCCACCGGACAGGGGGGACAGCCCCAGCATTTT. The encoded protein is CASRPTGQGGQPQHF.

The V gene is TRBV7-3, the J gene TRBJ2-7, with no clear D. This CDR3 contains 15 residues. Germline CDR1 SGHTA, CDR2 FQGTGA. V shed 0 bases and J shed 6 bases, with 15 bases lying between them. The chain's CDR3 is CASSLTSLAVSEQYF. Here the CDR3 DNA reads TGTGCCAGCAGCTTAACTTCCTTGGCAGTAAGCGAGCAGTACTTC.

The chain uses TRBV28 and TRBJ2-7; TRBD2 aligns across 14 bases. Germline V CDR1 and CDR2: MDHEN, SYDVKM. The V segment lost 5 bases and the J segment 3 bases; nucleotides outside the gene matches: 6. This CDR3 has 16 residues. The CDR3 reads CASSTGGTSGSYEQYF. The CDR3 DNA is TGTGCCAGCAGTACCGGGGGGACTAGCGGGAGCTACGAGCAGTACTTC.